A selection of T cell receptor beta chains follows, all from one sample in a study of blood T cell repertoires in COVID-19. Repertoires were generated with immunoSEQ multiplex PCR, while TCRdb's copy carries only in-frame clones and drops some. The sample holds under 350,000 clones, 80% to 90% seen once. Sequenced sample: peripheral blood. The source of these receptors is a man in his forties or fifties with acute or convalescent COVID-19. The CDR3 runs from the conserved cysteine through the conserved F or W. The order of the fields is CDR3 protein, CDR3 DNA, J gene, clone size, V gene, D gene. D genes are given only for firm matches. Not all rows give a size; the values are once, few, many and, for expanded clones, a class.

CDR3: CASSLGGTGGLPDYTF
DNA: TGTGCCAGCAGCTTAGGAGGGACAGGGGGCCTACCTGACTACACCTTC
J: TRBJ1-2
size: NA
V: TRBV7-6
D: TRBD1

CDR3: CASSETGGPYNEQFF
DNA: TGTGCCAGCAGCGAAACAGGGGGACCCTACAATGAGCAGTTCTTC
J: TRBJ2-1
size: NA
V: TRBV9
D: TRBD1

CDR3: CASMVGSGVTGELFF
DNA: TGTGCCAGCATGGTAGGCTCTGGAGTTACCGGGGAGCTGTTTTTT
J: TRBJ2-2
size: NA
V: TRBV2
D: NA

CDR3: CASGGEAIHGYTF
DNA: TGTGCCAGTGGGGGCGAAGCCATCCATGGCTACACCTTC
J: TRBJ1-2
size: NA
V: TRBV19
D: NA

CDR3: CASSYQGGQETQYF
DNA: TGTGCCAGCAGTTACCAGGGAGGCCAAGAGACCCAGTACTTC
J: TRBJ2-5
size: NA
V: TRBV6-5
D: NA

CDR3: CASSQVQVTGANVLTF
DNA: TGTGCCAGCAGCCAAGTCCAGGTCACTGGGGCCAACGTCCTGACTTTC
J: TRBJ2-6
size: NA
V: TRBV3-1/TRBV3-2
D: NA

CDR3: CASSPYPGQEYF
DNA: TGTGCCAGCAGTCCCTACCCCGGACAGGAGTACTTC
J: TRBJ2-7
size: once
V: TRBV12-3/TRBV12-4
D: TRBD1

CDR3: CASRLFPGNTEAFF
DNA: TGTGCCAGCAGATTATTTCCCGGGAACACTGAAGCTTTCTTT
J: TRBJ1-1
size: NA
V: TRBV2
D: NA

CDR3: CAISVTGPEQYF
DNA: TGTGCCATCAGTGTAACAGGGCCCGAGCAGTACTTC
J: TRBJ2-7
size: NA
V: TRBV10-3
D: NA

CDR3: CASSQGTGYYGYTF
DNA: TGCGCCAGCAGCCAGGGGACAGGGTACTATGGCTACACCTTC
J: TRBJ1-2
size: NA
V: TRBV4-1
D: TRBD1

CDR3: CASSILASTNEKLFF
DNA: TGTGCCAGTAGTATCTTGGCCTCAACTAATGAAAAACTGTTTTTT
J: TRBJ1-4
size: NA
V: TRBV19
D: NA

CDR3: CAISDSSYEQYF
DNA: TGTGCCATCAGTGACAGCTCCTACGAGCAGTACTTC
J: TRBJ2-7
size: NA
V: TRBV10-3
D: NA

CDR3: CASSLSAGGLYEQYF
DNA: TGTGCCAGCAGTTTATCGGCAGGGGGCTTATACGAGCAGTACTTC
J: TRBJ2-7
size: NA
V: TRBV27
D: TRBD1

CDR3: CASNQWPLHF
DNA: TGTGCCAGCAACCAGTGGCCCCTCCACTTT
J: TRBJ1-6
size: NA
V: TRBV6-1
D: NA

CDR3: CASSESGTGLDEQYF
DNA: TGCGCCAGCAGTGAGTCCGGGACAGGGTTGGACGAGCAGTACTTC
J: TRBJ2-7
size: NA
V: TRBV10-1
D: TRBD1

CDR3: CASSFFSDNEQFF
DNA: TGTGCCAGCAGTTTCTTCTCAGACAATGAGCAGTTCTTC
J: TRBJ2-1
size: few
V: TRBV12-3/TRBV12-4
D: NA

CDR3: CASSPGEIYNSPLHF
DNA: TGTGCCAGCAGCCCGGGAGAAATCTATAATTCACCCCTCCACTTT
J: TRBJ1-6
size: few
V: TRBV14
D: NA

CDR3: CASSPRQVLAKNIQYF
DNA: TGTGCCAGCAGTCCCCGACAGGTACTAGCCAAAAACATTCAGTACTTC
J: TRBJ2-4
size: NA
V: TRBV27
D: NA

CDR3: CASSRSGVGENTIYF
DNA: TGTGCCAGCAGCCGCAGCGGGGTAGGAGAAAACACCATATATTTT
J: TRBJ1-3
size: few
V: TRBV6-5
D: NA

CDR3: CASSYDGPRGELFF
DNA: TGTGCCAGCAGTTACGATGGGCCAAGAGGGGAGCTGTTTTTT
J: TRBJ2-2
size: NA
V: TRBV6-5
D: NA

CDR3: CASSPGAPNSGNTIYF
DNA: TGTGCCAGCTCACCGGGGGCACCTAACTCTGGAAACACCATATATTTT
J: TRBJ1-3
size: few
V: TRBV18
D: NA

CDR3: CAISAGSDEQYF
DNA: TGTGCCATCAGCGCAGGGTCTGACGAGCAGTACTTC
J: TRBJ2-7
size: once
V: TRBV10-3
D: NA

CDR3: CATSSWQGDQPQHF
DNA: TGTGCCACCTCCAGTTGGCAGGGGGATCAGCCCCAGCATTTT
J: TRBJ1-5
size: NA
V: TRBV24-1
D: TRBD1

CDR3: CASSFRQRGGQYNEQFF
DNA: TGTGCCAGCAGCTTCCGTCAGCGGGGGGGCCAGTACAATGAGCAGTTCTTC
J: TRBJ2-1
size: NA
V: TRBV13
D: TRBD2

CDR3: CASSYMVESRGPEQYF
DNA: TGTGCCAGCAGTTACATGGTAGAGTCGAGAGGCCCCGAGCAGTACTTC
J: TRBJ2-7
size: NA
V: TRBV6-6
D: NA

CDR3: CASHRGEMNTEAFF
DNA: TGTGCCAGCCATCGGGGGGAGATGAACACTGAAGCTTTCTTT
J: TRBJ1-1
size: NA
V: TRBV6-5
D: NA

CDR3: CASSLGRDYGYTF
DNA: TGTGCCAGCAGCTTAGGGAGGGACTATGGCTACACCTTC
J: TRBJ1-2
size: NA
V: TRBV7-2
D: NA

CDR3: CASSPDKNTEAFF
DNA: TGTGCCAGCAGTCCGGACAAGAACACTGAAGCTTTCTTT
J: TRBJ1-1
size: NA
V: TRBV3-1/TRBV3-2
D: NA

CDR3: CASSSTESNYGYTF
DNA: TGTGCCAGCAGTTCAACGGAGTCCAACTATGGCTACACCTTC
J: TRBJ1-2
size: few
V: TRBV6-5
D: NA